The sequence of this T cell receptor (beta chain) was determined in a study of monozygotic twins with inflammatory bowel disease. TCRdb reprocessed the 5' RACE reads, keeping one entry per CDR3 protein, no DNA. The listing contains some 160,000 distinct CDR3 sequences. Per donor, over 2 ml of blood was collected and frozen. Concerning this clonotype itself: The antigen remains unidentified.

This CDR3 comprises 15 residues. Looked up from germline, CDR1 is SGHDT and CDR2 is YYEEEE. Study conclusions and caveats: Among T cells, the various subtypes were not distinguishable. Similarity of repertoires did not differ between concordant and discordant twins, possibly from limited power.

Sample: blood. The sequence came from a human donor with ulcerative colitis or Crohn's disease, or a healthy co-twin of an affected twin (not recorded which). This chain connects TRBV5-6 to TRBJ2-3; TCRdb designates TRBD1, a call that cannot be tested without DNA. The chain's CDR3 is CASSLTSRGRDTQYF.